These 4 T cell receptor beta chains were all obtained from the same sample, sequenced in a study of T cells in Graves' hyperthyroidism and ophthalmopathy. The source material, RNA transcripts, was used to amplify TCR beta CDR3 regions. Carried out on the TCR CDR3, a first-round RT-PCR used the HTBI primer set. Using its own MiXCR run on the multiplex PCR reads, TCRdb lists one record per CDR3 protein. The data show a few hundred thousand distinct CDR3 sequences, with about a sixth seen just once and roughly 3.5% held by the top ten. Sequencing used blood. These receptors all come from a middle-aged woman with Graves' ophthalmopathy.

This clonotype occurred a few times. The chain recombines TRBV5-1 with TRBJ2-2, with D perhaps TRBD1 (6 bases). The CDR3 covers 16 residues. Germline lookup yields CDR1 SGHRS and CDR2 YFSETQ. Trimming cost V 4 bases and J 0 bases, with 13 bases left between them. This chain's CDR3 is CASSKQGPSNTGELFF. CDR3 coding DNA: TGCGCCAGCAGCAAACAGGGTCCCTCGAACACCGGGGAGCTGTTTTTT.

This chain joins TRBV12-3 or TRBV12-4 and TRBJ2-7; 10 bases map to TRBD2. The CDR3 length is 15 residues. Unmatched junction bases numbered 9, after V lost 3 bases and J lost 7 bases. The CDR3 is CASSFSAGGPGEQYF. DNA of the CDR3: TGTGCCAGCAGTTTTTCAGCGGGAGGGCCGGGGGAGCAGTACTTC.

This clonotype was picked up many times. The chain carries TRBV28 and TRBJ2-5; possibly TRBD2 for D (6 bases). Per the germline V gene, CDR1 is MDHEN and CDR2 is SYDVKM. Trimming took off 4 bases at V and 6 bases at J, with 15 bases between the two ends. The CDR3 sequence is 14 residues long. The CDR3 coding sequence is TGTGCCAGCAGTTGGGGACTGGGTGGCCAGACCCAGTACTTC. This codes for CASSWGLGGQTQYF.

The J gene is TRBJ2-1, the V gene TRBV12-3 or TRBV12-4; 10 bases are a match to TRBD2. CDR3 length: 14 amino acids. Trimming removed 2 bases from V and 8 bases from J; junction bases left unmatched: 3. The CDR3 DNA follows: TGTGCCAGCAGTTTAACTAGCGGGACATATGAGCAGTTCTTC. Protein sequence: CASSLTSGTYEQFF.